The 15 T cell receptor beta chains below come from one sample, sequenced in a study of naive and memory T cell subsets. For these receptors, no antigen is known. The beta constant-region primer was an equimolar mix of two oligonucleotides covering TRBC1 and TRBC2. Four rounds of PCR amplified the ligated cDNA using nested alpha and beta constant-region primers plus SP2. TCRdb called the UMI-ligation and nested PCR reads again in MiXCR, with one record for every CDR3 protein. The top ten hold over 0.11% of the sample, which has around 83,000 distinct CDR3 sequences, over 9% seen once. Findings and caveats of the study: Naive repertoires, especially CD8, held a few larger clonotypes, possibly memory cells re-expressing CD45RA.

Input material: naive CD4+ T cells from blood. The source of these receptors is a human donor in good health.

This clonotype was seen ten or more times. The chain is built from TRBV18 and TRBJ2-1; D unclear. The CDR3 runs to 16 residues. Trimming took 4 bases from V and 5 from J, leaving 18 bases between them. The V gene's germline CDR1 is KGHSH and CDR2 LQKENI. CDR3 protein: CASSLAQNRAHNEQFF. The CDR3 region has the DNA TGTGCCAGCTCACTTGCCCAGAACCGGGCCCACAATGAGCAGTTCTTC.

This clonotype occurred a few times. This sequence joins TRBV12-3 or TRBV12-4 and TRBJ2-7, with D tentatively TRBD1 or TRBD2 (5 bases each). The CDR3 runs 14 residues. V lost 5 bases and J lost 3, with 14 bases in between. The CDR3 loop reads CASSGAGTYYEQYF. For the CDR3, the DNA is TGTGCCAGCAGTGGCGCCGGGACGTACTACGAGCAGTACTTC.

This clonotype was seen repeatedly, ten times or more. The V gene is TRBV7-2, the J gene TRBJ1-1; D possibly corresponds to TRBD1 (6 bases). Trimming removed 4 bases at V and 1 base at J, with 13 bases between. The CDR3 length is 15 residues. Germline assignment: CDR1 SGHTA and CDR2 FQGNSA. DNA for the CDR3: TGTGCCAGCAGCTCTACGGGACACTCGAACACTGAAGCTTTCTTT. Translating gives CASSSTGHSNTEAFF.

This clonotype has more than one count but fewer than ten. The chain couples TRBV19 to TRBJ2-6; 7 nucleotides align to TRBD2. Looked up from germline, CDR1 is LNHDA and CDR2 is SQIVND (reference sequence). This CDR3 has 15 residues. V lost 5 bases and J lost 0; bases outside the gene matches: 1. The CDR3 region is CASSGGVSGANVLTF. The CDR3 DNA sequence: TGTGCCAGTAGTGGGGGGGTCTCTGGGGCCAACGTCCTGACTTTC.

The V and J genes are TRBV18 and TRBJ1-1; 7 bases match TRBD1. V was pared by 6 bases and J by 6 bases, with 7 bases of the junction left unmatched. The CDR3 extends over 13 amino acids. Germline V gives CDR1 KGHSH, CDR2 LQKENI. CDR3 protein: CASSEQGYAEAFF. CDR3 in DNA: TGTGCCAGCTCGGAACAGGGGTACGCTGAAGCTTTCTTT.

This sequence joins TRBV20-1 and TRBJ2-2; 7 bases are a match to TRBD1. The germline CDR1 and CDR2 sequences are DFQATT and SNEGSKA (reference sequence). The CDR3 is 17 residues long. The trim removed 0 bases at V and 0 bases at J, leaving 7 bases unmatched. The CDR3 reads CSARDEDRFANTGELFF. In DNA, the CDR3 is TGCAGTGCTAGAGATGAGGACAGGTTCGCGAACACCGGGGAGCTGTTTTTT.

This clonotype has at least ten counts. Written as DNA, the CDR3 is TGCAGTGCTAGAGATTGGGGCAATGAGCAGTTCTTC. It is translated as CSARDWGNEQFF. The chain couples TRBV20-1 to TRBJ2-1; unclear D gene. Trimming pared 0 bases from V and 6 bases from J, leaving 6 bases between. This CDR3 region has 12 residues. CDR1 DFQATT and CDR2 SNEGSKA come from the germline V gene (reference sequence).

The chain has TRBV12-3 or TRBV12-4 and TRBJ2-7, with D possibly TRBD2 on 6 matching bases. The CDR3 is made up of 14 amino acids. Trimming took 6 bases from V and 0 from J, leaving 12 bases between them. CDR3 loop: CASSLQRASYEQYF. CDR3 coding DNA: TGTGCCAGCAGCCTCCAGCGGGCCTCCTACGAGCAGTACTTC.

Only a few counts were recorded for this clonotype. The chain links TRBV7-6 to TRBJ1-4; no clear D. The length of the CDR3 is 13 residues. The germline V and J ends were trimmed by 1 base and 3 bases, with 3 bases remaining between them. Germline CDR1 SGHVS, CDR2 FNYEAQ. This CDR3 reads CASSLGPNEKLFF. CDR3 bases: TGTGCCAGCAGCTTAGGGCCTAATGAAAAACTGTTTTTT.

The rearrangement links TRBV7-3 to TRBJ1-1, with TRBD1 identical over 7 bases. Germline trimming cut 5 bases from V and 7 bases from J; bases unmatched to any gene: 10. The CDR3 runs to 14 residues. Germline values: CDR1 SGHTA, CDR2 FQGTGA. The CDR3 loop reads CASSRGTGVGEAFF. The CDR3 DNA follows: TGTGCCAGCAGCCGAGGCACAGGGGTCGGTGAAGCTTTCTTT.

This chain links TRBV18 with TRBJ2-5, with 9 nucleotides matching TRBD2. The CDR3 runs to 17 residues. Trimming took 0 bases from V and 5 from J; bases not matched to a gene: 10. The germline V gene has CDR1 KGHSH and CDR2 LQKENI. CDR3 coding DNA: TGTGCCAGCTCACCACCGAATAGCGGGAGCGGGAGGGAGACCCAGTACTTC. Translation: CASSPPNSGSGRETQYF.

This clonotype showed up just a few times. J is TRBJ1-6 and V is TRBV16, with unresolved D. Germline lookup yields CDR1 KGHSY and CDR2 FQNENV. With 3 bases removed from V and 0 bases from J, the gap between germline ends came to 6 bases. The CDR3 sequence is 15 residues long. The CDR3 DNA sequence: TGTGCCAGCAGCCAGGGGAGCTCCTATAATTCACCCCTCCACTTT. Protein: CASSQGSSYNSPLHF.

The chain employs TRBV7-2 and TRBJ2-1; the match to TRBD2 covers 12 bases. V trimming: 6 bases; J trimming: 8 bases; junction bases outside the gene matches: 11. Germline CDR1 SGHTA, CDR2 FQGNSA. This CDR3 region has 16 residues. The CDR3 here is CASRSPSGGVVHEQFF. The CDR3 bases are TGTGCCAGCAGGTCTCCTAGCGGGGGGGTCGTACATGAGCAGTTCTTC.

This clonotype was counted a few times. The CDR3 coding sequence is TGTGCCAGCTCACAGCTCCCGAACTCCTACAATGAGCAGTTCTTC. Translating it yields CASSQLPNSYNEQFF. The V call is TRBV18, the J call TRBJ2-1; unclear D gene. Germline assignment: CDR1 KGHSH and CDR2 LQKENI. The CDR3 loop spans 15 amino acids. Trimming pared 4 bases from V and 0 bases from J, leaving 10 bases between.

The chain is built from TRBV4-2 and TRBJ2-1; TRBD2 matches at 10 bases. This CDR3 comprises 17 residues. J gave up 2 bases and V 3 bases, and 7 bases lay outside the gene matches. In germline, CDR1 is LGHNA, CDR2 YNFKEQ. CDR3 nucleotides: TGTGCCAGCAGCCACCTCGGAGCGGGAGGGGCCTACAATGAGCAGTTCTTC. It codes for CASSHLGAGGAYNEQFF.